The entry that follows covers one T cell receptor (beta chain) sequence. The source of the sample is a study of cytomegalovirus exposure and HLA in healthy donors. This CDR3 has 14 amino acids. Losses at the gene ends were 6 bases for V and 7 bases for J; bases not matched to a gene: 11. The germline V gene encodes CDR1 SQVTM and CDR2 ANQGSEA. Primers: 60 Vbeta forward and 13 Jbeta reverse. The protocol was immunoSEQ multiplex PCR, while the TCRdb copy is restricted to in-frame clones and leaves out a portion. The data show over 20,000 clones, with 70% seen just once and 4% to 4.5% held by the top ten.

The receptor comes from a woman in her forties or fifties in good health and CMV-seronegative. Input material: PBMCs. The chain uses TRBV29-1 and TRBJ2-2; 7 nucleotides match TRBD1. The CDR3 coding sequence is TGCAGCGTCGGAGAATACGGGGACAGCGGGGAGCTGTTTTTT. Translating gives CSVGEYGDSGELFF.